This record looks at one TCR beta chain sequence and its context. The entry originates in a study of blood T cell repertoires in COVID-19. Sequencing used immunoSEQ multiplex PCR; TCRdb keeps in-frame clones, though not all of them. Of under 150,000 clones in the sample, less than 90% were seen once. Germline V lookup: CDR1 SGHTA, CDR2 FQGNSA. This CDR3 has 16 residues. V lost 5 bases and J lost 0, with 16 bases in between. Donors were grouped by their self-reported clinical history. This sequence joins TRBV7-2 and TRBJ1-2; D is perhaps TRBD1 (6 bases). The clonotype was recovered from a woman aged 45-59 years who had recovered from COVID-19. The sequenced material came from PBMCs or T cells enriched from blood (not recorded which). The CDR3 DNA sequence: TGTGCCAGCAGCCCCCGGACAGCACGAGCTAACTATGGCTACACCTTC. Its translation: CASSPRTARANYGYTF.